This T cell receptor beta chain was retrieved from a study of memory CD4+ T cells and cytomegalovirus serostatus. General observations from the study: 67 of 164 known CMV-associated TCRbeta sequences appeared in CD4+ memory. Suggested: most of the CMV-linked TCR signature lies in CD4+ memory cells.

TCRdb keeps only in-frame clones here, not all; method: immunoSEQ multiplex PCR. The profile shows about 42,000 clones, roughly 79% of them singletons. A word on this clone: What it recognizes is unknown.

The sort gate was single viable CD3+CD4+CD8-CD45RO+ cells for memory CD4+ T cells. The receptor was derived from an adult in good health and CMV-seronegative. The sample taken for sequencing was memory CD4+ T cells from blood.

CDR3 coding DNA: TGTGCCAGCAGTGATCAAGGACAGGGGATCTCTGAAGCTTTCTTT. It yields the protein CASSDQGQGISEAFF. The chain uses TRBV2 and TRBJ1-1, with 9 bases identical to TRBD1. Trimming took 3 bases from V and 6 from J; bases not matched to a gene: 8. Germline-derived CDR1 and CDR2 are SNHLY and FYNNEI. The CDR3 runs to 15 residues.